This TCR beta chain was identified during a study of T-cell reconstitution after alpha-beta-depleted transplantation in children. Unique molecular identifiers were built into the TCRbeta library. TCRdb independently ran MiXCR on the PCR reads; one entry per CDR3 protein. Of roughly 500,000 distinct CDR3 sequences listed, around 13% were seen once; the top ten hold around 6%. This clonotype was counted ten times or more. Trimming removed 5 bases from V and 6 bases from J, with 11 bases in between. The germline V gene has CDR1 MNHEY and CDR2 SVGAGI. The CDR3 length is 13 residues. This receptor was taken from a human donor who donated a stem cell graft to a child with combined immunodeficiency. The source was PBMCs from the stem cell graft donor, collected from the stem cell graft. This chain uses TRBV6-5 with TRBJ1-5; a possible D gene is TRBD1 (5 bases). CDR3 sequence: CASSRGRGQPQHF. CDR3 DNA sequence: TGTGCCAGCAGTCGGGGGAGGGGTCAGCCCCAGCATTTT.